This entry lists 23 T cell receptor beta chains sequenced from one sample in a study of blood T cell repertoires in COVID-19 (dated by TCRdb to 2018 to 2021). The library relied on the immunoSEQ multiplex PCR assay. In its TCRdb copy, this immuneACCESS table keeps in-frame sequences only and misses some clones. Where compared with another copy, unresolved V genes explain less than half of these, and the others have no known cause. This sample has about 63,000 clones in its table, and around 90% of those were observed once. Roughly 19% of the sample is taken by the ten largest. The sample taken for sequencing was peripheral blood. Source of these receptors: a woman over 75 with acute or convalescent COVID-19.

J is TRBJ1-6 and V is TRBV18, with no clear D. The CDR3 sequence is 13 residues long. V was shortened by 0 bases and J by 11 bases, with 8 bases between the two germline ends. CDR1 and CDR2 from the germline V gene are KGHSH and LQKENI. The DNA for the CDR3 is TGTGCCAGCTCACCACCCCAGGAAGCACCCCTCCACTTT. Translating gives CASSPPQEAPLHF.

This clone has only one observation. The J gene is TRBJ1-1, the V gene TRBV10-2; D unresolved. CDR1 and CDR2 from the germline V gene are WSHSY and SAAADI. CDR3 length equals 13 residues. V lost 0 bases and J lost 1, with 3 bases in between. In DNA form, the CDR3 reads TGCGCCAGCAGTGAGTCCGGGAACACTGAAGCTTTCTTT. Translation: CASSESGNTEAFF.

This chain joins TRBV30 and TRBJ2-1, with TRBD2 matching over 15 bases. Germline values: CDR1 GTSNPN, CDR2 SVGIG (reference sequence). The CDR3 totals 14 residues. With V trimmed by 6 bases and J by 7 bases, 4 bases remained unmatched. CDR3: CACTGTSGRNEQFF. As DNA, the CDR3 is TGTGCCTGCACCGGGACTAGCGGGAGGAATGAGCAGTTCTTC.

V and J are TRBV6-5 and TRBJ1-1; weak D call: TRBD1 (5 bases). Trimming removed 8 bases at V and 3 bases at J, with 16 bases between. The CDR3 sequence is 14 residues long. CDR1 MNHEY and CDR2 SVGAGI come from the germline V gene. The CDR3: CASSRQGGDTEAFF. The CDR3 coding sequence is TGTGCCAGCTCTCGGCAGGGCGGTGACACTGAAGCTTTCTTT.

The gene calls are TRBV7-2 and TRBJ1-3; tentatively, D is TRBD1 (5 bases). This CDR3 spans 15 amino acids. Germline-derived CDR1 and CDR2 are SGHTA and FQGNSA. V lost 1 base to trimming and J lost 2 bases, with 9 bases between them. CDR3 DNA sequence: TGTGCCAGCAGCTTAGTTACAGGCGCTGGAAACACCATATATTTT. This sequence encodes CASSLVTGAGNTIYF. The full variable domain, completed using reference TRBV7-2 and TRBJ1-3, is GAGVSQSPSNKVTEKGKDVELRCDPISGHTALYWYRQSLGQGLEFLIYFQGNSAPDKSGLPSDRFSAERTGGSVSTLTIQRTQQEDSAVYLCASSLVTGAGNTIYFGEGSWLTVV.

The chain is built from TRBV2 and TRBJ1-1; D is possibly TRBD1 (5 bases). Trimming shortened V by 1 base and J by 1 base, and 10 bases separated the two germline ends. The CDR3 sequence is 15 residues long. Per germline, CDR1 SNHLY and CDR2 FYNNEI. The CDR3 DNA reads as TGTGCCAGCAGTGAAGTGGAAAGGGGGAACACTGAAGCTTTCTTT. This gives the protein CASSEVERGNTEAFF.

The chain combines TRBV28 with TRBJ2-7, with a tentative D call TRBD2 (5 bases). The CDR3 spans 13 residues. Germline V gives CDR1 MDHEN, CDR2 SYDVKM. Trimming took 8 bases from V and 3 from J, leaving 14 bases between them. The CDR3 DNA follows: TGTGCCAGCTCCTTCAGCGGAATCTACGAGCAGTACTTC. Its translation: CASSFSGIYEQYF.

The chain joins TRBV2 to TRBJ2-1; weak D call: TRBD1 (5 bases). Germline assignment: CDR1 SNHLY and CDR2 FYNNEI. The CDR3 spans 13 residues. Trimming took 6 bases from V and 8 from J, leaving 14 bases between them. Here the CDR3 DNA reads TGTGCCAGCAGCACCACAGGATTGTATGAGCAGTTCTTC. Amino acids: CASSTTGLYEQFF.

The rearrangement links TRBV14 to TRBJ2-3; D possibly corresponds to TRBD2 (6 bases). The germline CDR1 and CDR2 sequences are SGHDN and FVKESK. This CDR3 contains 15 residues. V shed 6 bases and J shed 0 bases, with 13 bases lying between them. CDR3 region: CASSDMGRSTDTQYF. The CDR3 DNA is TGTGCCAGCAGTGATATGGGGAGGAGCACAGATACGCAGTATTTT.

V usage is TRBV7-7 and J usage is TRBJ2-2; 9 bases match TRBD2. Germline values: CDR1 SSHAT, CDR2 FNYEAQ (reference sequence). Germline trimming cut 1 base from V and 6 bases from J; bases unmatched to any gene: 3. This CDR3 has 15 residues. The CDR3 region is CASSLEGGRAGELFF. In DNA form, the CDR3 reads TGTGCCAGCAGCTTAGAAGGCGGGAGGGCCGGGGAGCTGTTTTTT.

The chain recombines TRBV29-1 with TRBJ2-1; D unclear. The CDR3 runs to 13 residues. The germline V gene has CDR1 SQVTM and CDR2 ANQGSEA. Trimming shortened V by 5 bases and J by 6 bases, and 14 bases separated the two germline ends. The DNA for the CDR3 is TGCAGCGTTAGATCTGCCCTACCCAATGAGCAGTTCTTC. Encoded protein: CSVRSALPNEQFF.

This chain joins TRBV2 and TRBJ1-6, with 8 bases lining up with TRBD1. Trimming cost V 4 bases and J 6 bases; bases outside gene matches: 2. The CDR3 is 14 amino acids. CDR1 SNHLY and CDR2 FYNNEI come from the germline V gene. The CDR3, as DNA: TGTGCCAGCAGTGCCGGACAGGGTAATTCACCCCTCCACTTT. It is translated as CASSAGQGNSPLHF.

This chain links TRBV3-1 (or the pseudogene TRBV3-2) with TRBJ2-2; no clear D gene. Germline values: CDR1 LGHDT, CDR2 YNNKEL (reference sequence). Trimming removed 1 base from V and 5 bases from J, with 8 bases in between. This CDR3 contains 14 residues. The CDR3 DNA reads TGTGCCAGCAGCCAAGCCCGGTGGACCGGGGAGCTGTTTTTT. Translated, it gives CASSQARWTGELFF.

This chain joins TRBV10-3 and TRBJ2-3; 10 nucleotides match TRBD2. Germline CDR1 ENHRY, CDR2 SYGVKD. The CDR3 contains 16 residues. V was clipped by 2 bases and J by 2 bases; unmatched bases: 4. The CDR3 DNA is TGTGCCATCAGTGAGAAGCGGGAGGGCCTCACAGATACGCAGTATTTT. This encodes CAISEKREGLTDTQYF.

V usage is TRBV10-2 and J usage is TRBJ2-7; TRBD2 might be the D (5 bases). This CDR3 spans 12 amino acids. Trimming stripped 3 bases from V and 3 bases from J, with 6 bases between. Germline V gene data show CDR1 as WSHSY and CDR2 as SAAADI. The CDR3 sequence: CASSDGDYEQYF. The CDR3 nucleotides are TGCGCCAGCAGTGACGGGGACTACGAGCAGTACTTC.

The chain couples TRBV5-1 to TRBJ1-1; a possible D gene is TRBD1 (5 bases). V gave up 1 base and J gave up 0 bases, with 7 bases separating them. CDR3 length equals 14 residues. Per the germline V gene, CDR1 is SGHRS and CDR2 is YFSETQ. The CDR3 loop is CASSLQQVNTEAFF. The CDR3, as DNA: TGCGCCAGCAGCTTGCAACAGGTGAACACTGAAGCTTTCTTT.

A single count supports this clone. The chain combines TRBV5-1 with TRBJ2-3; 11 bases match TRBD2. With 1 base clipped from V and 5 bases from J, the junction kept 6 bases outside the gene matches. CDR1 and CDR2 (germline): SGHRS, YFSETQ. The CDR3 runs to 16 residues. This CDR3 is CASSLTSGGKGDTQYF. The CDR3 coding sequence is TGCGCCAGCAGCTTGACTAGCGGGGGTAAGGGAGATACGCAGTATTTT.

This chain links TRBV18 with TRBJ1-3; D may be TRBD1 (5 bases). CDR3 length equals 15 residues. Germline lookup yields CDR1 KGHSH and CDR2 LQKENI. V lost 0 bases to trimming and J lost 4 bases, with 10 bases between them. Here the CDR3 DNA reads TGTGCCAGCTCACCACCACAGGTTGGAGGAAACACCATATATTTT. The encoded protein is CASSPPQVGGNTIYF. Based on the CDR3 plus reference TRBV18 and TRBJ1-3, the full variable domain is NAGVMQNPRHLVRRRGQEARLRCSPMKGHSHVYWYRQLPEEGLKFMVYLQKENIIDESGMPKERFSAEFPKEGPSILRIQQVVRGDSAAYFCASSPPQVGGNTIYFGEGSWLTVV.

The chain couples TRBV10-3 to TRBJ1-1; maybe TRBD1 (6 bases). Trimming pared 6 bases from V and 2 bases from J, leaving 13 bases between. CDR1 and CDR2 from the germline V gene are ENHRY and SYGVKD. This CDR3 is 14 amino acids long. CDR3 amino acids: CAIRDSVYNTEAFF. CDR3 sequence (DNA): TGTGCCATCAGGGACAGCGTATATAACACTGAAGCTTTCTTT.

The CDR3 coding sequence is TGTGCCAGCACCATAGGGGTAAGCAATCAGCCCCAGCATTTT. Amino acid sequence: CASTIGVSNQPQHF. J is TRBJ1-5 and V is TRBV2, with D tentatively TRBD1 (5 bases). Per the germline V gene, CDR1 is SNHLY and CDR2 is FYNNEI. This CDR3 has 14 residues. Deletions cut 7 bases from V and 1 base from J, with 11 bases between.

The rearrangement uses TRBV19 and TRBJ2-1; 12 positions agree with TRBD2. The CDR3 totals 16 residues. The ends lost 5 bases at V and 4 bases at J; junction bases unmatched: 6. The germline gives CDR1 LNHDA, CDR2 SQIVND (reference sequence). The CDR3 reads CASSDSSGRAYNEQFF. The CDR3 DNA reads TGTGCCAGTAGTGACTCTAGCGGGAGGGCATACAATGAGCAGTTCTTC.

The gene calls are TRBV12-3 or TRBV12-4 and TRBJ1-5, with TRBD1 identical over 9 bases. J gave up 5 bases and V 5 bases, and 1 base lay outside the gene matches. This CDR3 has 13 amino acids. The CDR3 reads CASSDRGDQPQHF. CDR3 in DNA: TGTGCCAGCAGTGACAGGGGGGATCAGCCCCAGCATTTT.

The chain is built from TRBV13 and TRBJ1-1, with D maybe TRBD1 (5 bases). The CDR3 consists of 13 residues. Germline CDR1 is PRHDT and CDR2 is FYEKMQ (reference sequence). The V end was cut by 4 bases, the J end by 1 base, with 7 bases between. The CDR3 DNA sequence: TGTGCCAGCAGCTATGACAGGAACACTGAAGCTTTCTTT. It translates to CASSYDRNTEAFF. The full variable domain, in which reference TRBV13 and TRBJ1-1 provide the parts outside the CDR3, is AAGVIQSPRHLIKEKRETATLKCYPIPRHDTVYWYQQGPGQDPQFLISFYEKMQSDKGSIPDRFSAQQFSDYHSELNMSSLELGDSALYFCASSYDRNTEAFFGQGTRLTVV.